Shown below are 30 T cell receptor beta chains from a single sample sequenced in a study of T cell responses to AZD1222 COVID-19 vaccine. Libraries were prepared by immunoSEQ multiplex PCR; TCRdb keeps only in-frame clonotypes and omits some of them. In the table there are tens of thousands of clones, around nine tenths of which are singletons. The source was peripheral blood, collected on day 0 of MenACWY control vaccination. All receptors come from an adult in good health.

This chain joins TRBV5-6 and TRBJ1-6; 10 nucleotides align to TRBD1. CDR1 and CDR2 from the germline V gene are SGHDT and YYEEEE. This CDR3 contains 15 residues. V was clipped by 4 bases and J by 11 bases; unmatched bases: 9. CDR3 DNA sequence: TGTGCCAGCAGCCTGGGACAGGGGTCTCATCCACCCCTCCACTTT. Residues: CASSLGQGSHPPLHF.

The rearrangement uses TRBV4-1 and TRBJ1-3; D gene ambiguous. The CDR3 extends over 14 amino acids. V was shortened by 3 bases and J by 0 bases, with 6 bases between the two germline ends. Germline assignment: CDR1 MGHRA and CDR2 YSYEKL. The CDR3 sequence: CASSQGNSGNTIYF. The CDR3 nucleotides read TGCGCCAGCAGCCAGGGAAACTCTGGAAACACCATATATTTT.

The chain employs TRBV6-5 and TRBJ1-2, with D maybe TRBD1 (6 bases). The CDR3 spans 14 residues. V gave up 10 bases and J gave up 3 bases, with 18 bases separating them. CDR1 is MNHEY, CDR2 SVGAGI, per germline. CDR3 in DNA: TGTGCCACAGGGGCGGACACCATTCACTATGGCTACACCTTC. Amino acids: CATGADTIHYGYTF.

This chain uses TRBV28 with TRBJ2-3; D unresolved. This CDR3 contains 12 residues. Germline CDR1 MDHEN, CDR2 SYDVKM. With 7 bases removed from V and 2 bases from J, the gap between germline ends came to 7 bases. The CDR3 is CASTRATDTQYF. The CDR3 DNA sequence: TGTGCCAGCACTAGGGCCACAGATACGCAGTATTTT.

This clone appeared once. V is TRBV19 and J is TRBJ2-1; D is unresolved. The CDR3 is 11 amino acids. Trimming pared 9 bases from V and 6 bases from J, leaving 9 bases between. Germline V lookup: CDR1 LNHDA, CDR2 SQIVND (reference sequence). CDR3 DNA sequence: TGTGCCAGACCCACTCGCAATGAGCAGTTCTTC. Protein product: CARPTRNEQFF.

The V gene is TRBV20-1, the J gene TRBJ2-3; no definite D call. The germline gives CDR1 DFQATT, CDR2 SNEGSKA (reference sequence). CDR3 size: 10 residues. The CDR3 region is CRIGSDTQYF. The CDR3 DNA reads TGCAGAATTGGCTCAGATACGCAGTATTTT.

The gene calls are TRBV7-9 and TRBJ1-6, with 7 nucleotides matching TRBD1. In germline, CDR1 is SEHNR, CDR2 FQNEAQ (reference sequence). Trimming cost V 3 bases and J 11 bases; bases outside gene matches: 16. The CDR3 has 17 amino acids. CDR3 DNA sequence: TGTGCCAGCAGCTTTACCGCAACCGGGACAGCTCTTCCACCCCTCCACTTT. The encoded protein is CASSFTATGTALPPLHF.

The CDR3 sequence: CASSGLAANPGETQYF. CDR3 coding DNA: TGCGCCAGCAGTGGTCTAGCGGCAAATCCCGGGGAGACCCAGTACTTC. This chain connects TRBV10-2 to TRBJ2-5; 7 bases line up with TRBD2. Germline V CDR1 and CDR2: WSHSY, SAAADI. The V segment lost 4 bases and the J segment 5 bases; nucleotides outside the gene matches: 13. This CDR3 has 16 amino acids.

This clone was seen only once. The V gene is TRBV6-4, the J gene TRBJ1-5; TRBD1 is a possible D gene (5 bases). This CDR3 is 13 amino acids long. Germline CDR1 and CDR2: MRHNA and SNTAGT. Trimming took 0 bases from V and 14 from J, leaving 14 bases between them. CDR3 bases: TGTGCCAGCAGTGACTCGAGTCGGGGGGAGAAGCATTTT. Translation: CASSDSSRGEKHF.

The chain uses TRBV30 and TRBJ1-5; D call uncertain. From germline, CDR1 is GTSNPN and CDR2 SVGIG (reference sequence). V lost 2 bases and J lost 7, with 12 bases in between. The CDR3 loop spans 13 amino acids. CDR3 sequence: CAWSSWIWQPQHF. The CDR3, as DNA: TGTGCCTGGAGTAGTTGGATATGGCAGCCCCAGCATTTT.

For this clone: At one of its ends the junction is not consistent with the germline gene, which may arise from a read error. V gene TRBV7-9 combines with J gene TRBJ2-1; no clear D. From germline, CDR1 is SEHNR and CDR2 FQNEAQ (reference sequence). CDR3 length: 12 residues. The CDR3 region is CASSASGFEEFF. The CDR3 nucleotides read TGTGCCAGCAGCGCATCGGGCTTTGAGGAGTTCTTC.

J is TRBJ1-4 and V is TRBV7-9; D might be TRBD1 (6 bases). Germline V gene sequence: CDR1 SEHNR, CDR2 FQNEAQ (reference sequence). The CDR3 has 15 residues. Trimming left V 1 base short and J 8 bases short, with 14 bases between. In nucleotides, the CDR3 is TGTGCCAGCAGCTTAGTAGGGGGTGGCGGGGAAAAACTGTTTTTT. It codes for CASSLVGGGGEKLFF. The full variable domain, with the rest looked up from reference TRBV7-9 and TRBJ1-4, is DTGVSQNPRHKITKRGQNVTFRCDPISEHNRLYWYRQTLGQGPEFLTYFQNEAQLEKSRLLSDRFSAERPKGSFSTLEIQRTEQGDSAMYLCASSLVGGGGEKLFFGSGTQLSVL.

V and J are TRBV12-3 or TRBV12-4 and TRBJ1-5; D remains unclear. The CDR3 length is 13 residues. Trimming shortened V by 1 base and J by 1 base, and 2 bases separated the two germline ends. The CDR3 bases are TGTGCCAGCAGTTTAGAGAGCAATCAGCCCCAGCATTTT. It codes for CASSLESNQPQHF.

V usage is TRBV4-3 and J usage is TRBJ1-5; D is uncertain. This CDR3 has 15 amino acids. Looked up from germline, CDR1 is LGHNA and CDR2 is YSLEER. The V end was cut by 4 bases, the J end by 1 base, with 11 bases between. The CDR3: CASSPHAGSNQPQHF. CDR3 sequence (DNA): TGCGCCAGCAGCCCCCACGCGGGGAGCAATCAGCCCCAGCATTTT.

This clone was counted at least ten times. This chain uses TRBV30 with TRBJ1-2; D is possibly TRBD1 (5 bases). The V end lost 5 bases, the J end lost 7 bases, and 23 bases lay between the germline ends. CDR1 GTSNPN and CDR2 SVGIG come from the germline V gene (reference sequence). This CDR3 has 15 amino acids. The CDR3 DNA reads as TGTGCCTGGGGGCATCTCGGGTCTAGGGGCCCTGGCTACACCTTC. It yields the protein CAWGHLGSRGPGYTF.

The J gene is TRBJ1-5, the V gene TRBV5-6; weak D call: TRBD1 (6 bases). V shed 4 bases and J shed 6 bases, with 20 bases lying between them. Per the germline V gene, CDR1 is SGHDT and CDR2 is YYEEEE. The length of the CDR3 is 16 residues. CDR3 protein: CASSRASLRQAQPQHF. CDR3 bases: TGTGCCAGCAGCCGAGCTTCTCTACGACAGGCTCAGCCCCAGCATTTT.

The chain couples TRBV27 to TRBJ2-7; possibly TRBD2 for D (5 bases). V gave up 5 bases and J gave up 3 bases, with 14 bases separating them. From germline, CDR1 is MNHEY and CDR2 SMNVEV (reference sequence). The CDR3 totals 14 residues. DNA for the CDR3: TGTGCCAGCAGTCCCCTAGCTCTCGGCTACGAGCAGTACTTC. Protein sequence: CASSPLALGYEQYF.

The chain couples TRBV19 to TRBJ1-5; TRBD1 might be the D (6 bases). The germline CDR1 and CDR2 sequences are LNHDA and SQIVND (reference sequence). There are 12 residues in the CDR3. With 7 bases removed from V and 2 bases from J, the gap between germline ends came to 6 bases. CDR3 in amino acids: CASKGGNQPQHF. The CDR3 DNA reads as TGTGCCAGTAAGGGGGGCAATCAGCCCCAGCATTTT. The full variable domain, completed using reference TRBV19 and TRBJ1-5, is DGGITQSPKYLFRKEGQNVTLSCEQNLNHDAMYWYRQDPGQGLRLIYYSQIVNDFQKGDIAEGYSVSREKKESFPLTVTSAQKNPTAFYLCASKGGNQPQHFGDGTRLSIL.

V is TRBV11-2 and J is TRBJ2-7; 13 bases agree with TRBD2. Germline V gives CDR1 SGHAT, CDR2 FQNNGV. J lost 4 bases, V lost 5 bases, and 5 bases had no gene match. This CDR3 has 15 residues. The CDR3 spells CASSQTSGRSYEQYF. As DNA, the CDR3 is TGTGCCAGCAGCCAGACTAGCGGGAGGTCGTACGAGCAGTACTTC.

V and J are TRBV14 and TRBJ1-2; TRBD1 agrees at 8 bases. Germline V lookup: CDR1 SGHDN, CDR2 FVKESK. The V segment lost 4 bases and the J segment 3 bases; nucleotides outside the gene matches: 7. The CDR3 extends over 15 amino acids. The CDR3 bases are TGTGCCAGCAGCCTATTGATACAGGGGGACTATGGCTACACCTTC. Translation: CASSLLIQGDYGYTF.

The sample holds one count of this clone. The CDR3: CASSYAGSYRLYEQYF. In DNA, the CDR3 is TGTGCCAGCAGTTACGCGGGAAGCTATCGTCTCTACGAGCAGTACTTC. V gene TRBV6-6 combines with J gene TRBJ2-7; a possible D gene is TRBD2 (6 bases). Trimming cost V 2 bases and J 3 bases, with 17 bases left between them. In germline, CDR1 is MNHNY, CDR2 SVGAGI (reference sequence). The CDR3 spans 16 residues.

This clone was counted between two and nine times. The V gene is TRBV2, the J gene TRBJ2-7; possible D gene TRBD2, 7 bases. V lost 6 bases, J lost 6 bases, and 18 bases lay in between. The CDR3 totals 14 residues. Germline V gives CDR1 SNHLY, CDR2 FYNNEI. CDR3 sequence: CASSSRGAFSEQYF. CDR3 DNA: TGTGCCAGCAGCTCCCGGGGGGCGTTCTCCGAGCAGTACTTC.

The CDR3 DNA follows: TGCGCCAGCAGCGCCCAGGTGAACACTGAAGCTTTCTTT. Its translation: CASSAQVNTEAFF. The chain combines TRBV5-1 with TRBJ1-1; D is undetermined. The V and J ends lost 4 bases and 0 bases respectively, with 7 bases between them. This CDR3 contains 13 residues. CDR1 is SGHRS, CDR2 YFSETQ, per germline.

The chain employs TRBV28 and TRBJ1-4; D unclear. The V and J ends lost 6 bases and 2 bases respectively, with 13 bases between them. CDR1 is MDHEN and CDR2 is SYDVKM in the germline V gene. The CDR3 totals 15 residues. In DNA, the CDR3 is TGTGCCAGCAGGCTCGACGGGAGTACTAATGAAAAACTGTTTTTT. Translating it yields CASRLDGSTNEKLFF.

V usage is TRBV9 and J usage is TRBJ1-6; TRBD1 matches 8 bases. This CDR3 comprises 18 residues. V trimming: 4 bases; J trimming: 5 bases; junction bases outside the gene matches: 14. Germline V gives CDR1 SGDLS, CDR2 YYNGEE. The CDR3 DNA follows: TGTGCCAGCAGCTCCCGGACAGGGAAGGTTGGTGATAATTCACCCCTCCACTTT. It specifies CASSSRTGKVGDNSPLHF.

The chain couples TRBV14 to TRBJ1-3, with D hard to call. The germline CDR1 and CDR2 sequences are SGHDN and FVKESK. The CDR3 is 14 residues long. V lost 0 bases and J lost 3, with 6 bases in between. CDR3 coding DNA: TGTGCCAGCAGCCAAGATGAGGGTGGAAACACCATATATTTT. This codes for CASSQDEGGNTIYF.

The CDR3 nucleotides are TGTGCCAGCAGCTTCGGGGGAGCGGGAGGCACCGGGGAGCTGTTTTTT. As protein: CASSFGGAGGTGELFF. The chain links TRBV5-4 to TRBJ2-2; the match to TRBD2 covers 9 bases. V shed 2 bases and J 4 bases; nucleotides not matched to a gene: 6. This CDR3 has 16 amino acids. The germline CDR1 and CDR2 sequences are SGHNT and YYREEE (reference sequence).

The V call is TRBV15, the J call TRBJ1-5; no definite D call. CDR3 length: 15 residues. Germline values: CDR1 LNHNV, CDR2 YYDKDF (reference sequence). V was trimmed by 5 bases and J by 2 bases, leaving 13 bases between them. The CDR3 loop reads CATSERKGRNQPQHF. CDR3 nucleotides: TGTGCCACCAGCGAAAGGAAAGGACGCAATCAGCCCCAGCATTTT.

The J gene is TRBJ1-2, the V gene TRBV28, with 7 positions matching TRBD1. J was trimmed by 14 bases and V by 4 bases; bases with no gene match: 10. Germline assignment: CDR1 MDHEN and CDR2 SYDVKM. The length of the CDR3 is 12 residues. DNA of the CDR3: TGTGCCAGCAGTTCCCTCGACAGGGACTCTACCTTC. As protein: CASSSLDRDSTF.

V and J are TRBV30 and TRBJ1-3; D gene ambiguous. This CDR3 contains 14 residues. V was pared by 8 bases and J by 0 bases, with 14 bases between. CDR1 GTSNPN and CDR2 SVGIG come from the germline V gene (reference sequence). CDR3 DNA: TGTGCCGGATCGGACGTCACCTCTGGAAACACCATATATTTT. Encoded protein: CAGSDVTSGNTIYF.